The present TCR beta chain was sequenced within a study of cytomegalovirus exposure and HLA in healthy donors. This clone was detected once. Its antigen is as yet unknown. Germline values: CDR1 SGHTS, CDR2 YDEGEE. The CDR3 sequence is 14 residues long. The V gene lost 0 bases and the J gene lost 8 bases, with 14 bases spanning the gap. General study results and limits: Researchers reportedly found TCR beta sequences accurately predicted most subjects' HLA-A and HLA-B alleles. Altogether, 160 or so TCR beta chains were recorded as cytomegalovirus-associated.

The PCR contained 60 Vbeta and 13 Jbeta primers. The protocol was immunoSEQ multiplex PCR, while the TCRdb copy is restricted to in-frame clones and leaves out a portion. The profile covers about 160,000 clones, with about 75% appearing a single time and approximately 2% taken by the ten largest. The chain has TRBV5-8 and TRBJ1-2, with D unresolved. Sequencing was carried out using PBMCs. The clonotype was recovered from a female donor in good health and CMV-seronegative. The CDR3 sequence is CASSLAGSREGYTF. CDR3 DNA sequence: TGTGCCAGCAGCTTGGCCGGGAGCCGGGAGGGCTACACCTTC. The whole variable domain, remainder taken from reference TRBV5-8 and TRBJ1-2, is EAGVTQSPTHLIKTRGQQATLRCSPISGHTSVYWYQQALGLGLQFLLWYDEGEERNRGNFPPRFSGRQFPNYSSELNVNALELEDSALYLCASSLAGSREGYTFGSGTRLTVV.